This TCR beta chain stems from a study of cytomegalovirus exposure and HLA in healthy donors. This PCR relied on a set of 60 Vbeta primers and 13 Jbeta primers. Source study methods: Roughly 83 million unique TCR beta chains, 10 million to 13 million of them shared, were counted by a later analysis. Sequencing was performed with immunoSEQ multiplex PCR; in TCRdb, only in-frame clones are kept and a portion is missing. That table is the source of V, J and clone size, and D and trimming were worked out from the DNA. The data contain 150,000 or so clones, roughly 83% of them singletons. All the people who gave samples were healthy bone marrow donors. The CDR3 loop spans 15 amino acids. V trimming: 3 bases; J trimming: 3 bases; junction bases outside the gene matches: 3. Germline CDR1 is LNHDA and CDR2 is SQIVND (reference sequence). With regard to this clone: Its target is not known.

Study findings and constraints: TCR beta chain V- and J-gene trimming was linked, in a later analysis, to a missense variant in DCLRE1C.

The clonotype comes from a man younger than 40 in good health and CMV-seronegative. This rearrangement joins TRBV19 to TRBJ1-5; 9 nucleotides line up with TRBD1. Sample: PBMCs. CDR3 loop: CASSIRQGDNQPQHF. CDR3 nucleotides: TGTGCCAGTAGTATTAGACAGGGGGACAATCAGCCCCAGCATTTT.